This T cell receptor beta chain is drawn from a study of spatial heterogeneity in lung cancer. General observations from the study: Ubiquitous expanded tumor TCRs surfaced in blood more at resection than they did at follow-up.

This clonotype has ten or more counts. Its matching antigen is unknown. TCRdb fed the 5' RACE reads into MiXCR, producing one record per CDR3 protein. The data show more than 25,000 distinct CDR3 sequences, less than 6% seen once. Trimming took off 4 bases at V and 3 bases at J, with 7 bases between the two ends. Germline CDR1 reads SQVTM; CDR2 reads ANQGSEA. This CDR3 spans 11 amino acids. Time point specified: blood at routine non-recurrence follow-up after resection. The authors sequenced whole RNA from tumor, nontumor lung or frozen PBMC without sorting. The receptor comes from a male donor with early-stage non-small cell lung cancer. The chain couples TRBV29-1 to TRBJ2-7; D may be TRBD1 (6 bases). Sequencing used PBMCs, obtained at follow-up. The CDR3 spells CSVGQVYEQYF. The CDR3 nucleotides are TGCAGCGTTGGACAGGTCTACGAGCAGTACTTC.